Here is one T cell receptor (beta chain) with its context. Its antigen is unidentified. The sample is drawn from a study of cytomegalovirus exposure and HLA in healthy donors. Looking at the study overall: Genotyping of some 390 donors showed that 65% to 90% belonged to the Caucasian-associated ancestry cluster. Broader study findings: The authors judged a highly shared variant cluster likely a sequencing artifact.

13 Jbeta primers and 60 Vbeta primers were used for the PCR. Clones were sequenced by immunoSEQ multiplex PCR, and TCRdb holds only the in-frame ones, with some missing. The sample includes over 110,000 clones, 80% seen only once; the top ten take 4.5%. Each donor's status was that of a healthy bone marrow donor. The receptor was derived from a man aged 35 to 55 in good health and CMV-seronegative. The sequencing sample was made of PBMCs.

In nucleotides, the CDR3 is TGTGCCAGCAGTTTTGGAGGGTCGGGCAATCAGCCCCAGCATTTT. Protein: CASSFGGSGNQPQHF. This rearrangement joins TRBV28 to TRBJ1-5; D gene uncertain. The CDR3 totals 15 residues. Trimming removed 3 bases from V and 2 bases from J, with 11 bases in between. Germline V gives CDR1 MDHEN, CDR2 SYDVKM.